Listed below are T cell receptor beta chains from one sample, sequenced in a study of control samples from healthy donors and cancer patients. The data were produced by immunoSEQ multiplex PCR, yet TCRdb's version contains in-frame clones alone and is incomplete. The repertoire includes around 80,000 clones, roughly nine tenths of them detected once, and less than 7% sits in the top ten. Sequencing input: blood. These receptors were taken from a man between 50 and 59 years old in good health. Each CDR3 is given with its conserved first and last residue. The D gene is left open where the match is weak. Not all rows give a size; the values are once, few, many and, for expanded clones, a class.

D: TRBD2
J: TRBJ2-2
size: -
length: 18
V: TRBV19
CDR3: CASSFTTSGGALPGELFF
DNA: TGTGCCAGTAGTTTCACGACTAGCGGGGGCGCCCTCCCCGGGGAGCTGTTTTTT

D: -
J: TRBJ1-2
size: -
length: 13
V: TRBV5-1
CDR3: CASSGIPRYGYTF
DNA: TGCGCCAGCAGCGGGATCCCTCGATATGGCTACACCTTC

D: -
J: TRBJ1-2
size: -
length: 13
V: TRBV3-1/TRBV3-2
CDR3: CASSLQGVKGYTF
DNA: TGTGCCAGCAGCCTACAGGGAGTGAAAGGCTACACCTTC

D: -
J: TRBJ1-3
size: -
length: 13
V: TRBV30
CDR3: CAWTAISGNTIYF
DNA: TGTGCCTGGACTGCAATCTCTGGAAACACCATATATTTT

D: TRBD1
J: TRBJ1-5
size: -
length: 17
V: TRBV4-1
CDR3: CASSQDRGTGVNQPQHF
DNA: TGCGCCAGCAGCCAAGATAGGGGGACAGGGGTCAATCAGCCCCAGCATTTT

D: -
J: TRBJ1-1
size: medium-sized
length: 16
V: TRBV5-6
CDR3: CASSLSGSGQATEAFF
DNA: TGTGCCAGCAGCTTGTCGGGGTCCGGTCAGGCCACTGAAGCTTTCTTT

D: -
J: TRBJ2-1
size: -
length: 13
V: TRBV6-5
CDR3: CASSRQKYNEQFF
DNA: TGTGCCAGCAGTCGGCAGAAGTACAATGAGCAGTTCTTC

D: -
J: TRBJ2-2
size: few
length: 15
V: TRBV7-9
CDR3: CASSPPGDYTGELFF
DNA: TGTGCCAGCAGCCCGCCCGGGGACTACACCGGGGAGCTGTTTTTT

D: -
J: TRBJ1-6
size: -
length: 14
V: TRBV5-6
CDR3: CASSLDGNNSPLHF
DNA: TGTGCCAGCAGCTTGGACGGTAATAATTCACCCCTCCACTTT

D: -
J: TRBJ1-3
size: -
length: 16
V: TRBV5-1
CDR3: CASSLAGGISGNTIYF
DNA: TGCGCCAGCAGCTTGGCAGGCGGAATATCTGGAAACACCATATATTTT

D: -
J: TRBJ1-5
size: -
length: 16
V: TRBV27
CDR3: CASSLSPNPVDQPQHF
DNA: TGTGCCAGCAGTTTATCGCCAAACCCGGTAGATCAGCCCCAGCATTTT

D: -
J: TRBJ1-2
size: once
length: 14
V: TRBV2
CDR3: CASSRQAGPYGYTF
DNA: TGTGCCAGCAGTAGGCAGGCCGGACCCTATGGCTACACCTTC

D: TRBD1
J: TRBJ1-2
size: -
length: 16
V: TRBV7-9
CDR3: CASSLGGTGRQYGYTF
DNA: TGTGCCAGCAGCTTAGGTGGGACAGGGAGGCAGTATGGCTACACCTTC

D: -
J: TRBJ2-2
size: once
length: 11
V: TRBV28
CDR3: CASSLIGELFF
DNA: TGTGCCAGCAGTTTAATCGGGGAGCTGTTTTTT

D: -
J: TRBJ1-5
size: -
length: 14
V: TRBV5-6
CDR3: CASSLSGQNQPQHF
DNA: TGTGCCAGCAGCTTGAGCGGACAGAATCAGCCCCAGCATTTT

D: TRBD1
J: TRBJ1-3
size: -
length: 17
V: TRBV11-2
CDR3: CASSSSPSTGARNTIYF
DNA: TGTGCCAGCAGCTCCTCTCCTTCGACAGGGGCCCGAAACACCATATATTTT

D: -
J: TRBJ1-6
size: -
length: 19
V: TRBV27
CDR3: CASTKGGEWESPYNSPLHF
DNA: TGTGCCAGCACCAAAGGGGGGGAGTGGGAGTCTCCCTATAATTCACCCCTCCACTTT

D: -
J: TRBJ2-3
size: -
length: 15
V: TRBV2
CDR3: CASRGRSGRTDTQYF
DNA: TGTGCCAGCCGGGGGAGATCAGGACGCACAGATACGCAGTATTTT

D: -
J: TRBJ2-2
size: -
length: 14
V: TRBV7-9
CDR3: CASSSEGNTGELFF
DNA: TGTGCCAGCAGCTCGGAGGGGAACACCGGGGAGCTGTTTTTT

D: TRBD1
J: TRBJ1-5
size: -
length: 17
V: TRBV5-3
CDR3: CARSGSGTEVSNQPQHF
DNA: TGTGCCAGAAGCGGCTCTGGGACAGAGGTTAGCAATCAGCCCCAGCATTTT

D: -
J: TRBJ1-2
size: once
length: 12
V: TRBV3-1/TRBV3-2
CDR3: CASTSGLYGYTF
DNA: TGTGCCAGCACCTCGGGGCTCTATGGCTACACCTTC

D: -
J: TRBJ1-2
size: -
length: 15
V: TRBV6-2/TRBV6-3
CDR3: CASSLQSDSHYGYTF
DNA: TGTGCCAGCAGTTTACAATCAGACTCGCACTATGGCTACACCTTC

D: TRBD1
J: TRBJ1-4
size: -
length: 13
V: TRBV6-5
CDR3: CASRMGQAEKLFF
DNA: TGTGCCAGCAGAATGGGACAGGCTGAAAAACTGTTTTTT

D: -
J: TRBJ2-2
size: -
length: 14
V: TRBV6-5
CDR3: CASSMIRGTGELFF
DNA: TGTGCCAGCAGTATGATCAGGGGCACCGGGGAGCTGTTTTTT

D: -
J: TRBJ2-2
size: -
length: 12
V: TRBV4-2
CDR3: CASSQSLGELFF
DNA: TGTGCCAGCAGCCAAAGTCTCGGGGAGCTGTTTTTT

D: -
J: TRBJ1-6
size: -
length: 12
V: TRBV11-2
CDR3: CASSSGLSPLHF
DNA: TGTGCCAGCAGCTCAGGGCTTTCGCCCCTCCACTTT

D: -
J: TRBJ2-7
size: -
length: 14
V: TRBV3-1/TRBV3-2
CDR3: CASSQAVTGQGQYF
DNA: TGTGCCAGCAGCCAAGCGGTTACAGGGCAAGGGCAGTACTTC

D: TRBD1
J: TRBJ1-2
size: -
length: 17
V: TRBV27
CDR3: CASSLRLQGAHNYGYTF
DNA: TGTGCCAGCAGTTTGCGGTTACAGGGGGCGCACAACTATGGCTACACCTTC

D: -
J: TRBJ1-5
size: few
length: 15
V: TRBV5-8
CDR3: CASGTGVYSNQPQHF
DNA: TGTGCCAGCGGAACTGGGGTTTATAGCAATCAGCCCCAGCATTTT

D: -
J: TRBJ2-5
size: -
length: 13
V: TRBV5-6
CDR3: CASSPQRRQTQYF
DNA: TGTGCCAGCAGCCCCCAGAGAAGACAGACCCAGTACTTC

D: -
J: TRBJ1-5
size: -
length: 17
V: TRBV15
CDR3: CATSRGTGNYGSQPQHF
DNA: TGTGCCACCAGCAGAGGTACAGGGAATTATGGTAGTCAGCCCCAGCATTTT

D: TRBD2
J: TRBJ2-1
size: -
length: 17
V: TRBV18
CDR3: CASSPTPSPTSGGEQFF
DNA: TGTGCCAGCTCACCTACTCCCAGTCCGACTAGCGGGGGCGAGCAGTTCTTC

D: -
J: TRBJ2-3
size: -
length: 13
V: TRBV29-1
CDR3: CSVRPGDTDTQYF
DNA: TGCAGCGTTAGGCCGGGAGACACAGATACGCAGTATTTT

D: TRBD2
J: TRBJ2-5
size: -
length: 18
V: TRBV2
CDR3: CASSPTGLAGGRQETQYF
DNA: TGTGCCAGCAGTCCCACGGGACTAGCGGGGGGCCGCCAAGAGACCCAGTACTTC

D: TRBD1
J: TRBJ1-1
size: -
length: 14
V: TRBV6-6
CDR3: CASSYVGTGGETFF
DNA: TGTGCCAGCAGTTACGTGGGGACAGGCGGGGAAACTTTCTTT

D: TRBD1
J: TRBJ1-1
size: -
length: 13
V: TRBV29-1
CDR3: CSVQGARGPEAFF
DNA: TGCAGCGTACAGGGGGCGAGGGGCCCTGAAGCTTTCTTT

D: -
J: TRBJ1-3
size: -
length: 15
V: TRBV19
CDR3: CASSMPSTGRNTIYF
DNA: TGTGCCAGTAGTATGCCTTCTACAGGGAGAAACACCATATATTTT

D: -
J: TRBJ2-7
size: -
length: 18
V: TRBV4-2
CDR3: CASSQEIPSGQGNLEQYF
DNA: TGTGCCAGCAGCCAAGAAATCCCCTCAGGGCAGGGTAATCTCGAGCAGTACTTC

D: -
J: TRBJ2-7
size: -
length: 14
V: TRBV2
CDR3: CASSVEAGPYEQYF
DNA: TGTGCCAGCAGTGTCGAGGCGGGCCCCTACGAGCAGTACTTC

D: TRBD1
J: TRBJ1-1
size: -
length: 15
V: TRBV2
CDR3: CASRRQGVGNTEAFF
DNA: TGTGCCAGCAGGAGACAGGGTGTGGGCAACACTGAAGCTTTCTTT

D: -
J: TRBJ2-6
size: -
length: 15
V: TRBV7-9
CDR3: CASGEGGTSANVLTF
DNA: TGTGCCAGCGGGGAGGGGGGTACATCGGCCAACGTCCTGACTTTC

D: -
J: TRBJ1-2
size: -
length: 14
V: TRBV2
CDR3: CASSLRQETYGYTF
DNA: TGTGCCAGCAGCCTTAGACAAGAAACTTATGGCTACACCTTC

D: -
J: TRBJ1-5
size: -
length: 16
V: TRBV6-1
CDR3: CASSETGQIYSQPQHF
DNA: TGTGCCAGCAGTGAAACAGGACAGATCTATAGTCAGCCCCAGCATTTT

D: -
J: TRBJ1-2
size: -
length: 11
V: TRBV29-1
CDR3: CSVEVNYGYTF
DNA: TGCAGCGTTGAAGTTAACTATGGCTACACCTTC

D: -
J: TRBJ1-1
size: -
length: 16
V: TRBV21-1
CDR3: CASTDDGQAGTAEAFF
DNA: TGTGCCAGCACCGACGACGGACAGGCTGGAACGGCTGAAGCTTTCTTT

D: -
J: TRBJ1-3
size: once
length: 16
V: TRBV4-1
CDR3: CASSQGTWQAGNTIYF
DNA: TGCGCCAGCAGCCAAGGGACGTGGCAGGCTGGAAACACCATATATTTT

D: -
J: TRBJ1-1
size: -
length: 13
V: TRBV19
CDR3: CASSIVWNTEAFF
DNA: TGTGCCAGTAGTATAGTCTGGAACACTGAAGCTTTCTTT

D: -
J: TRBJ2-2
size: -
length: 14
V: TRBV5-4
CDR3: CASSRGLNTGELFF
DNA: TGTGCCAGCAGCCGGGGACTTAACACCGGGGAGCTGTTTTTT

D: TRBD1
J: TRBJ1-2
size: -
length: 13
V: TRBV3-1/TRBV3-2
CDR3: CASRPTGRNGYTF
DNA: TGTGCCAGCAGACCGACAGGGCGAAATGGCTACACCTTC

D: -
J: TRBJ1-1
size: -
length: 14
V: TRBV15
CDR3: CATSRDGGGTEAFF
DNA: TGTGCCACCAGCAGAGATGGAGGAGGCACTGAAGCTTTCTTT

D: -
J: TRBJ1-2
size: -
length: 13
V: TRBV5-1
CDR3: CASSLPPNYGYTF
DNA: TGCGCCAGCAGCTTGCCGCCGAACTATGGCTACACCTTC

D: TRBD1
J: TRBJ1-3
size: -
length: 16
V: TRBV7-9
CDR3: CASSLDPGQGSHTIYF
DNA: TGTGCCAGCAGCTTAGACCCGGGACAGGGGAGTCACACCATATATTTT